This TCR beta chain stems from a study of blood T cell repertoires in COVID-19. On the study more broadly: Acute and convalescent COVID-19 samples came from the United States, Italy and Spain. From T cells, B-cell-depleted T cells, or PBMCs came the material, which was cDNA or gDNA.

Seattle's cohort entered during active infection and was followed longitudinally. Measured with immunoSEQ multiplex PCR; TCRdb has only the in-frame clones, and not every one. The repertoire includes about 230,000 clones, 70% to 90% of them detected once, and 2% to 3% sits in the top ten. This CDR3 has 12 residues. Germline CDR1 and CDR2: MDHEN and SYDVKM. The V end lost 7 bases, the J end lost 4 bases, and 11 bases lay between the germline ends. This clonotype was obtained from a man aged 25 to 40 with COVID-19, enrolled during active disease. The chain is built from TRBV28 and TRBJ2-7, with D tentatively TRBD1 (6 bases). What was sequenced was peripheral blood. In DNA, the CDR3 is TGTGCCAGCACAGTAGGACAGTACGAGCAGTACTTC. Protein sequence: CASTVGQYEQYF.